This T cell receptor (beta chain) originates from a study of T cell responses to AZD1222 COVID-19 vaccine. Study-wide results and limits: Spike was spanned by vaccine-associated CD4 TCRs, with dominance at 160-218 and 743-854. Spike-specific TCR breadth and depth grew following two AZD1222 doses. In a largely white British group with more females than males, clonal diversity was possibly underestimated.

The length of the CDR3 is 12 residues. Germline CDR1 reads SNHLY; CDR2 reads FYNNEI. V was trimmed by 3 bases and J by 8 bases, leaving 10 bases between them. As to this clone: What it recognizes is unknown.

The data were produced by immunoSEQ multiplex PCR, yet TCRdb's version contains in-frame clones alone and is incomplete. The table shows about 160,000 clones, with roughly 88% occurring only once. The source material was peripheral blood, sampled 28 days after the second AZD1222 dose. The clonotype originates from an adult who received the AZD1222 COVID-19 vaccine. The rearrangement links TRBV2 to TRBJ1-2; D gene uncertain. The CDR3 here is CASSERVLGYTF. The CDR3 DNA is TGTGCCAGCAGTGAGCGGGTTTTAGGCTACACCTTC.